One and the same sample provided the 25 T cell receptor beta chains below, sequenced in a study of blood T cell repertoires in COVID-19 (dated by TCRdb to the early 2020s). Libraries were prepared through the immunoSEQ multiplex PCR assay. As stored in TCRdb, this immuneACCESS dataset retains in-frame rearrangements with V and J assigned. A fraction of the clones does not appear; measured against another copy, unresolved V genes explain less than half of the discrepancy, and the remainder lacks a known reason. The sample table contains about 210,000 clones; only one count was recorded for over 80% of them. The ten biggest clones cover less than 1.5% of the sample. Sequences were obtained from PBMCs or T cells enriched from blood (not recorded which). The receptors were sampled from a man aged 30 to 45 who had recovered from COVID-19.

The chain carries TRBV6-1 and TRBJ2-7, with 9 positions matching TRBD1. Per the germline V gene, CDR1 is MNHNS and CDR2 is SASEGT. V trimming: 3 bases; J trimming: 3 bases; junction bases outside the gene matches: 3. CDR3 length: 14 amino acids. The chain's CDR3 is CASSEWGQGYEQYF. In DNA, the CDR3 is TGTGCCAGCAGTGAGTGGGGACAGGGCTACGAGCAGTACTTC.

This chain connects TRBV28 to TRBJ2-5, with D possibly being TRBD2 (5 bases). The germline V gene has CDR1 MDHEN and CDR2 SYDVKM. The CDR3 runs to 18 residues. V gave up 3 bases and J gave up 4 bases, with 24 bases separating them. CDR3 region: CASSFPTRREGLGETQYF. The CDR3 DNA follows: TGTGCCAGCAGTTTCCCGACTCGGCGAGAGGGCCTCGGAGAGACCCAGTACTTC. Using reference TRBV28 and TRBJ2-5 for the parts outside the CDR3, the full variable domain is DVKVTQSSRYLVKRTGEKVFLECVQDMDHENMFWYRQDPGLGLRLIYFSYDVKMKEKGDIPEGYSVSREKKERFSLILESASTNQTSMYLCASSFPTRREGLGETQYFGPGTRLLVL.

The V and J genes are TRBV29-1 and TRBJ2-1, with 10 bases lining up with TRBD2. V lost 5 bases to trimming and J lost 9 bases; unmatched junction nucleotides: 10. CDR3 length equals 14 residues. From germline, CDR1 is SQVTM and CDR2 ANQGSEA. The CDR3 reads CSVPSSGSLGEQFF. The CDR3 DNA follows: TGCAGCGTTCCTTCTAGCGGGAGTCTAGGTGAGCAGTTCTTC.

The CDR3 loop reads CSVSRDIRTIYF. CDR3 bases: TGCAGCGTGTCCCGGGACATCCGCACCATATATTTT. This chain joins TRBV29-1 and TRBJ1-3; TRBD1 is a possible D gene (6 bases). CDR1 and CDR2 (germline): SQVTM, ANQGSEA. This CDR3 is built from 12 residues. The V end lost 6 bases, the J end lost 9 bases, and 15 bases lay between the germline ends.

The V and J genes are TRBV29-1 and TRBJ2-7; 7 bases fit TRBD2. The length of the CDR3 is 13 residues. CDR1 is SQVTM, CDR2 ANQGSEA, per germline. V was clipped by 4 bases and J by 1 base; unmatched bases: 4. The CDR3 DNA reads TGCAGCGTTGGGGGAGGGGAATCCTACGAGCAGTACTTC. As protein: CSVGGGESYEQYF.

The chain combines TRBV30 with TRBJ1-4; 9 bases agree with TRBD1. CDR3 length equals 15 residues. V trimming: 4 bases; J trimming: 5 bases; junction bases outside the gene matches: 8. The germline gives CDR1 GTSNPN, CDR2 SVGIG (reference sequence). The CDR3 spells CAWTGPTGGNEKLFF. CDR3 coding DNA: TGTGCCTGGACAGGCCCAACAGGGGGCAATGAAAAACTGTTTTTT.

This sequence joins TRBV7-2 and TRBJ2-7; D ambiguous. Germline CDR1 is SGHTA and CDR2 is FQGNSA. Trimming left V 1 base short and J 2 bases short, with 9 bases between. This CDR3 is 14 amino acids long. CDR3 loop: CASSLDPGTYEQYF. In DNA, the CDR3 is TGTGCCAGCAGCTTAGACCCAGGCACCTACGAGCAGTACTTC.

This clone has only one observation. The V call is TRBV30, the J call TRBJ1-3; a weak D match, TRBD1 (6 bases). Per the germline V gene, CDR1 is GTSNPN and CDR2 is SVGIG (reference sequence). Deletions cut 5 bases from V and 8 bases from J, with 19 bases between. The CDR3 totals 14 residues. The CDR3 here is CAWDLQGTGHTIYF. The CDR3 DNA reads TGTGCCTGGGATTTACAGGGTACAGGACACACCATATATTTT.

The chain is built from TRBV7-9 and TRBJ2-3; 9 positions match TRBD2. The CDR3 is made up of 16 amino acids. The J segment lost 3 bases and the V segment lost 4 bases, leaving 8 bases of the junction unmatched. The germline CDR1 and CDR2 sequences are SEHNR and FQNEAQ (reference sequence). The CDR3 DNA follows: TGTGCCAGCAGCTGGCCTCTAGCGGGGAGTACAGATACGCAGTATTTT. Amino acid sequence: CASSWPLAGSTDTQYF.

The rearrangement joins TRBV6-5 to TRBJ1-4, with TRBD1 identical over 8 bases. With V trimmed by 4 bases and J by 6 bases, 10 bases remained unmatched. Looked up from germline, CDR1 is MNHEY and CDR2 is SVGAGI. This CDR3 spans 16 amino acids. CDR3 coding DNA: TGTGCCAGCAGTTTGGTCAAGGGACAGGTCTATGAAAAACTGTTTTTT. Its protein is CASSLVKGQVYEKLFF.

The CDR3, as DNA: TGTGCCAGCAGTGAATTCCAATCTCAGGGGGCTACCGGGGAGCTGTTTTTT. Its translation is CASSEFQSQGATGELFF. This chain uses TRBV25-1 with TRBJ2-2, with 8 bases lining up with TRBD1. The germline gives CDR1 MGHDK, CDR2 SYGVNS. The J segment lost 5 bases and the V segment lost 1 base, leaving 9 bases of the junction unmatched. The CDR3 has 17 residues.

The chain joins TRBV14 to TRBJ1-1; the D gene is possibly TRBD1 (6 bases). Trimming removed 0 bases from V and 3 bases from J, with 11 bases in between. Looked up from germline, CDR1 is SGHDN and CDR2 is FVKESK. This CDR3 is built from 15 residues. Here the CDR3 reads CASSQDIGGHTEAFF. The CDR3 DNA reads as TGTGCCAGCAGCCAAGATATCGGGGGGCACACTGAAGCTTTCTTT.

About this clone: Other nucleotide sequences in the sample specify the same CDR3. V usage is TRBV5-1 and J usage is TRBJ2-7, with D tentatively TRBD1 (6 bases). This CDR3 region has 13 residues. Trimming cost V 0 bases and J 2 bases, with 6 bases left between them. Germline lookup yields CDR1 SGHRS and CDR2 YFSETQ. This chain's CDR3 is CASSLDRAYEQYF. The DNA for the CDR3 is TGCGCCAGCAGCTTGGACAGGGCCTACGAGCAGTACTTC. The complete variable domain, with remaining parts taken from reference TRBV5-1 and TRBJ2-7, reads KAGVTQTPRYLIKTRGQQVTLSCSPISGHRSVSWYQQTPGQGLQFLFEYFSETQRNKGNFPGRFSGRQFSNSRSEMNVSTLELGDSALYLCASSLDRAYEQYFGPGTRLTVT.

The chain couples TRBV2 to TRBJ1-4; a possible D gene is TRBD1 (5 bases). The germline V gene has CDR1 SNHLY and CDR2 FYNNEI. V was trimmed by 8 bases and J by 4 bases, leaving 11 bases between them. This CDR3 is 13 amino acids long. CDR3 sequence reads: CASGAGNNEKLFF. In nucleotides, the CDR3 is TGTGCCAGCGGGGCGGGGAATAATGAAAAACTGTTTTTT.

The rearrangement uses TRBV24-1 and TRBJ2-3; D is undetermined. The CDR3 is made up of 14 amino acids. V gave up 3 bases and J gave up 4 bases, with 10 bases separating them. The germline CDR1 and CDR2 sequences are KGHDR and SFDVKD. The CDR3, as DNA: TGTGCCACCAGTGATCCCATAGAATCAGATACGCAGTATTTT. As protein: CATSDPIESDTQYF.

This clone came up once. V and J are TRBV9 and TRBJ2-2, with a possible D match to TRBD1 (5 bases). CDR1 SGDLS and CDR2 YYNGEE come from the germline V gene. Trimming took off 3 bases at V and 2 bases at J, with 11 bases between the two ends. This CDR3 comprises 15 residues. The CDR3 protein is CASSARVSNTGELFF. As DNA, the CDR3 is TGTGCCAGCAGCGCCAGGGTTTCCAACACCGGGGAGCTGTTTTTT. The whole variable domain, remainder taken from reference TRBV9 and TRBJ2-2, is DSGVTQTPKHLITATGQRVTLRCSPRSGDLSVYWYQQSLDQGLQFLIQYYNGEERAKGNILERFSAQQFPDLHSELNLSSLELGDSALYFCASSARVSNTGELFFGEGSRLTVL.

This chain uses TRBV6-5 with TRBJ1-1, with no clear D. The CDR3 totals 12 residues. CDR1 MNHEY and CDR2 SVGAGI come from the germline V gene. V lost 2 bases and J 3 bases, leaving 4 bases between the germline ends. The CDR3 region is CASSYGDTEAFF. The CDR3 DNA reads as TGTGCCAGCAGTTACGGAGACACTGAAGCTTTCTTT.

Regarding this clone: At the DNA level, this CDR3 is encoded by other sequences in the same sample as well. The V call is TRBV4-1, the J call TRBJ2-1; possible D gene TRBD1, 5 bases. Trimming removed 2 bases from V and 0 bases from J, with 5 bases in between. Germline-derived CDR1 and CDR2 are MGHRA and YSYEKL. The CDR3 covers 14 residues. The DNA for the CDR3 is TGCGCCAGCAGCCAACAGGGCTCCTACAATGAGCAGTTCTTC. It encodes CASSQQGSYNEQFF.

This chain uses TRBV30 with TRBJ2-2, with D tentatively TRBD1 (6 bases). The CDR3 spans 13 residues. The germline gives CDR1 GTSNPN, CDR2 SVGIG (reference sequence). The V gene lost 5 bases and the J gene lost 1 base, with 8 bases spanning the gap. CDR3 loop: CAWGGQNTGELFF. CDR3 DNA: TGTGCCTGGGGGGGACAGAACACCGGGGAGCTGTTTTTT.

Only one count was recorded for this clone. The chain joins TRBV13 to TRBJ2-7; 11 bases match TRBD2. The CDR3 is 15 residues long. From germline, CDR1 is PRHDT and CDR2 FYEKMQ (reference sequence). After removal of 3 bases from V and 3 bases from J, the junction contained 4 bases not matched to a gene. As DNA, the CDR3 is TGTGCCAGCAGCTTTAGCGGGGGGGCCCTCTACGAGCAGTACTTC. Encoded protein: CASSFSGGALYEQYF.

The genes are TRBV19 and TRBJ2-1; the D is unclear. Looked up from germline, CDR1 is LNHDA and CDR2 is SQIVND (reference sequence). This CDR3 spans 13 amino acids. V lost 3 bases and J lost 2, with 5 bases in between. The CDR3 sequence is CASSITAYNEQFF. The CDR3 DNA follows: TGTGCCAGTAGTATCACGGCCTACAATGAGCAGTTCTTC.

The CDR3 DNA is TGTGCCAGCAATTCCCCCCCGGGACAGAAAGAGACCCAGTACTTC. It yields the protein CASNSPPGQKETQYF. The J gene is TRBJ2-5, the V gene TRBV28; 7 bases fit TRBD1. The V gene end was trimmed by 7 bases and the J gene end by 3 bases; junction bases not matched to a gene: 11. Germline lookup yields CDR1 MDHEN and CDR2 SYDVKM. This CDR3 region has 15 residues.

The V call is TRBV19, the J call TRBJ2-7; 13 positions match TRBD2. This CDR3 has 16 amino acids. The V segment lost 5 bases and the J segment 1 base; nucleotides outside the gene matches: 5. CDR1 is LNHDA and CDR2 is SQIVND in the germline V gene (reference sequence). The CDR3 bases are TGTGCCAGTAGTCCGAGGACTAGCGGGAGATCCTACGAGCAGTACTTC. Its protein is CASSPRTSGRSYEQYF.

The CDR3 protein is CASSVRGLENQPQHF. The CDR3 bases are TGCGCCAGCAGCGTCAGGGGTTTGGAGAATCAGCCCCAGCATTTT. V and J are TRBV5-1 and TRBJ1-5; TRBD1 is a possible D gene (6 bases). The germline V and J ends were trimmed by 4 bases and 4 bases, with 15 bases remaining between them. CDR3 length equals 15 residues. Germline V gene data show CDR1 as SGHRS and CDR2 as YFSETQ.

The chain has TRBV19 and TRBJ2-3, with 8 bases that match TRBD2. CDR1 is LNHDA and CDR2 is SQIVND in the germline V gene (reference sequence). The CDR3 has 15 amino acids. Trimming at V came to 6 bases and at J to 0 bases, leaving 5 bases not matched to a gene. The CDR3 sequence is CASRLASGSTDTQYF. The CDR3 DNA reads as TGTGCCAGTAGGTTGGCTAGCGGGAGCACAGATACGCAGTATTTT.